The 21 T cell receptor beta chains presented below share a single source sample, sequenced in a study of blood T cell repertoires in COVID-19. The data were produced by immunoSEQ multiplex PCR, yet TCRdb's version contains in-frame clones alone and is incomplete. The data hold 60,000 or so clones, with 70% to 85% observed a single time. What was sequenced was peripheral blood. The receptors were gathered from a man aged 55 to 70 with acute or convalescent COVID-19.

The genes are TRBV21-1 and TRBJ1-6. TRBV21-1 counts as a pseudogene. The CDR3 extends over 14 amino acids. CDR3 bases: TGTGCCAGCAGCAAATTAACGGTCGGTTCACCCCTCCACTTT. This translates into CASSKLTVGSPLHF.

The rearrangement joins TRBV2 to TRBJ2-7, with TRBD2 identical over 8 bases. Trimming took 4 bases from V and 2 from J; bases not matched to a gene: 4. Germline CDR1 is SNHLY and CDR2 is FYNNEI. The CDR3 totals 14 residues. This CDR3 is CASSGGSGAYEQYF. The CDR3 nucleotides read TGTGCCAGCAGTGGAGGTAGCGGGGCCTACGAGCAGTACTTC. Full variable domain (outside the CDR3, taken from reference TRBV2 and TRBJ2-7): EPEVTQTPSHQVTQMGQEVILRCVPISNHLYFYWYRQILGQKVEFLVSFYNNEISEKSEIFDDQFSVERPDGSNFTLKIRSTKLEDSAMYFCASSGGSGAYEQYFGPGTRLTVT.

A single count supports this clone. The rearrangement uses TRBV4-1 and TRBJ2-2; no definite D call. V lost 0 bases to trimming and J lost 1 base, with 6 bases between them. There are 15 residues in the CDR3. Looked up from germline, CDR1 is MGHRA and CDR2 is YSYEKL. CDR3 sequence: CASSQDEWNTGELFF. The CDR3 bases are TGCGCCAGCAGCCAAGACGAGTGGAACACCGGGGAGCTGTTTTTT.

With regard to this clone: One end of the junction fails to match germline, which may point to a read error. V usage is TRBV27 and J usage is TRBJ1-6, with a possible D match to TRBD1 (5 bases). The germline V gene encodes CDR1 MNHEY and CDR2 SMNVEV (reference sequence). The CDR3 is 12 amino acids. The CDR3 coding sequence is TGTGCCAGCAGTCCTCCCTCCGGGACTGCCTTTTTT. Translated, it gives CASSPPSGTAFF.

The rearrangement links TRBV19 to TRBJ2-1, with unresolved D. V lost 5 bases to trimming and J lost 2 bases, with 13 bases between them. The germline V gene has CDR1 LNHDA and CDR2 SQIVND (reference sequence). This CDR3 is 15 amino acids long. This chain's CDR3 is CASSFISNPYNEQFF. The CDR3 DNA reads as TGTGCCAGTAGTTTTATCTCTAACCCCTACAATGAGCAGTTCTTC.

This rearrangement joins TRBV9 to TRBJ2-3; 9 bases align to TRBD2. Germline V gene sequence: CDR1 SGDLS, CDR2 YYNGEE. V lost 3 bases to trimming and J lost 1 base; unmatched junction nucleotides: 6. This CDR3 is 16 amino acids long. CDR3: CASSGQRGEGTDTQYF. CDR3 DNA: TGTGCCAGCAGCGGCCAGCGGGGGGAAGGCACAGATACGCAGTATTTT.

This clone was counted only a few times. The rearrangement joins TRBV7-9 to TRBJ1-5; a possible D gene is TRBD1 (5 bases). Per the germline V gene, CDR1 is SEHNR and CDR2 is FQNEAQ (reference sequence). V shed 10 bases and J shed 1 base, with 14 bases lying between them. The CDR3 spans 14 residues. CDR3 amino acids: CATSGLSSNQPQHF. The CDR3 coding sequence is TGTGCCACCTCGGGACTTTCGAGCAATCAGCCCCAGCATTTT.

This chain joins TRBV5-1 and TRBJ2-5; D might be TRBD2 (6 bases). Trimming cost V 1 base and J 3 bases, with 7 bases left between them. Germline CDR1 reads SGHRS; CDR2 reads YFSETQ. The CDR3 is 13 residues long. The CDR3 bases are TGCGCCAGCAGCTTGCCGGGGGAAGAGACCCAGTACTTC. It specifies CASSLPGEETQYF.

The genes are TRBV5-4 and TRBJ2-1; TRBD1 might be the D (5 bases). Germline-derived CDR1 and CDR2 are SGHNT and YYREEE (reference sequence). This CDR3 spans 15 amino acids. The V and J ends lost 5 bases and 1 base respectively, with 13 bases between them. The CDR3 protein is CASSPGQGSYNEQFF. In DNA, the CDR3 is TGTGCCAGCAGTCCTGGACAAGGTTCCTACAATGAGCAGTTCTTC. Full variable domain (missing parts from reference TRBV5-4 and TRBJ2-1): ETGVTQSPTHLIKTRGQQVTLRCSSQSGHNTVSWYQQALGQGPQFIFQYYREEENGRGNFPPRFSGLQFPNYSSELNVNALELDDSALYLCASSPGQGSYNEQFFGPGTRLTVL.

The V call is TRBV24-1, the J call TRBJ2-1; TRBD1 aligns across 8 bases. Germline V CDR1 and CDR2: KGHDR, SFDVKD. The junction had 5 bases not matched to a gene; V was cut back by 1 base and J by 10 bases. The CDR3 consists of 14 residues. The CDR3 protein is CATSDLDRGYEQFF. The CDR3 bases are TGTGCCACCAGTGATTTAGACAGGGGCTACGAGCAGTTCTTC.

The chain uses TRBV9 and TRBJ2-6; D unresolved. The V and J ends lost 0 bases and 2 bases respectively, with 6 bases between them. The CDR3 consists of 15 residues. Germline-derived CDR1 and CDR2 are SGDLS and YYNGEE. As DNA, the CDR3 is TGTGCCAGCAGCGTAGACCAGACTGGGGCCAACGTCCTGACTTTC. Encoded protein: CASSVDQTGANVLTF.

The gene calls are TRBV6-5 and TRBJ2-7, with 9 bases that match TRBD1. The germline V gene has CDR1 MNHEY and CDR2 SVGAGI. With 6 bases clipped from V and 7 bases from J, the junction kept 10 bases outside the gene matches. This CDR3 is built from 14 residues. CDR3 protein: CASRAGTGSGEQYF. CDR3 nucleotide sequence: TGTGCCAGCAGAGCCGGGACAGGGTCGGGGGAGCAGTACTTC.

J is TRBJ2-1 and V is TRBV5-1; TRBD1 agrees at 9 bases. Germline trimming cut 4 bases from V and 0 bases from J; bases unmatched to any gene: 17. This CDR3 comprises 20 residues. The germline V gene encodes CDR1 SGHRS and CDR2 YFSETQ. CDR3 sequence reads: CASSLPGQGSPISSYNEQFF. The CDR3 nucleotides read TGCGCCAGCAGCCTACCGGGACAGGGTTCCCCAATCAGCTCCTACAATGAGCAGTTCTTC.

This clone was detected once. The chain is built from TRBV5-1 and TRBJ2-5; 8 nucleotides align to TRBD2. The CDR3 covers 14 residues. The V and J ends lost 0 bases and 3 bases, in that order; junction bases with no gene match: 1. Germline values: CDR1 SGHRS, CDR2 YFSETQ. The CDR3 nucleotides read TGCGCCAGCAGCTTGGGAGCGGGGGAAGAGACCCAGTACTTC. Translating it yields CASSLGAGEETQYF.

The CDR3 protein is CASSPGQTASGNTIYF. The DNA of the CDR3 is TGTGCCAGCAGCCCTGGACAGACGGCTTCTGGAAACACCATATATTTT. V and J are TRBV7-2 and TRBJ1-3; tentatively, D is TRBD1 (6 bases). The germline CDR1 and CDR2 sequences are SGHTA and FQGNSA. The CDR3 is 16 amino acids. The germline V and J ends were trimmed by 5 bases and 1 base, with 15 bases remaining between them.

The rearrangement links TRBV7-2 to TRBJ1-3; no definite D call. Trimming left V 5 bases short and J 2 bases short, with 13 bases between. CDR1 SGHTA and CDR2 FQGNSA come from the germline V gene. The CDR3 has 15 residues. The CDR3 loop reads CASSPDSTPGNTIYF. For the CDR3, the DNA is TGTGCCAGCAGCCCGGACTCAACACCTGGAAACACCATATATTTT.

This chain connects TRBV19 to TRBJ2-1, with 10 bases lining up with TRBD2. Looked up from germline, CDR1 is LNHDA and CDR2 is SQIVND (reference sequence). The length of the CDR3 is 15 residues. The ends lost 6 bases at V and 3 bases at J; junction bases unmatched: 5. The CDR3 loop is CASSRTSGNYNEQFF. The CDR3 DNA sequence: TGTGCCAGTAGCCGAACTAGCGGGAACTACAATGAGCAGTTCTTC.

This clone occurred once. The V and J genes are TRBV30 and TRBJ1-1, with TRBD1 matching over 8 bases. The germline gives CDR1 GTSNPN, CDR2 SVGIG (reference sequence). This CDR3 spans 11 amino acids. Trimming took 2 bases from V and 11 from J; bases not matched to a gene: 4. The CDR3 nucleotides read TGTGCCTGGAGTCCTAGGACAGGGGCTTTCTTT. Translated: CAWSPRTGAFF. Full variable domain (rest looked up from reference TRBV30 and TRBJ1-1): SQTIHQWPATLVQPVGSPLSLECTVEGTSNPNLYWYRQAAGRGLQLLFYSVGIGQISSEVPQNLSASRPQDRQFILSSKKLLLSDSGFYLCAWSPRTGAFFGQGTRLTVV.

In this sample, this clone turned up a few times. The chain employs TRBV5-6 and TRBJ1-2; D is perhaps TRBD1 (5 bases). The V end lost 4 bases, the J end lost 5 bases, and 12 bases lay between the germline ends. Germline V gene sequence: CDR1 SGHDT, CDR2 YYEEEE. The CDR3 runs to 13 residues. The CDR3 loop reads CASSASGSYGYTF. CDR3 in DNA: TGTGCCAGCAGCGCTTCAGGGTCGTATGGCTACACCTTC.

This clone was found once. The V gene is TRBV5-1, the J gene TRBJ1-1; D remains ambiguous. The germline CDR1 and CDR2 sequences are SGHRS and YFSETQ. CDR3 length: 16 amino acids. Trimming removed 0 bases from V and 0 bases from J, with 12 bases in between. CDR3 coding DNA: TGCGCCAGCAGCTTGGCCCTGGGAGCCATGAACACTGAAGCTTTCTTT. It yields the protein CASSLALGAMNTEAFF. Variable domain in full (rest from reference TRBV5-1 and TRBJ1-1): KAGVTQTPRYLIKTRGQQVTLSCSPISGHRSVSWYQQTPGQGLQFLFEYFSETQRNKGNFPGRFSGRQFSNSRSEMNVSTLELGDSALYLCASSLALGAMNTEAFFGQGTRLTVV.

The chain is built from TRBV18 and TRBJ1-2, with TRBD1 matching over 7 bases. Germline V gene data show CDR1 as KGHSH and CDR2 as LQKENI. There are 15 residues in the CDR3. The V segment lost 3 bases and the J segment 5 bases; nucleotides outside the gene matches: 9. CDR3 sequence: CASSPPGQVTYGYTF. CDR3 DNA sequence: TGTGCCAGCTCACCGCCCGGACAGGTTACTTATGGCTACACCTTC.